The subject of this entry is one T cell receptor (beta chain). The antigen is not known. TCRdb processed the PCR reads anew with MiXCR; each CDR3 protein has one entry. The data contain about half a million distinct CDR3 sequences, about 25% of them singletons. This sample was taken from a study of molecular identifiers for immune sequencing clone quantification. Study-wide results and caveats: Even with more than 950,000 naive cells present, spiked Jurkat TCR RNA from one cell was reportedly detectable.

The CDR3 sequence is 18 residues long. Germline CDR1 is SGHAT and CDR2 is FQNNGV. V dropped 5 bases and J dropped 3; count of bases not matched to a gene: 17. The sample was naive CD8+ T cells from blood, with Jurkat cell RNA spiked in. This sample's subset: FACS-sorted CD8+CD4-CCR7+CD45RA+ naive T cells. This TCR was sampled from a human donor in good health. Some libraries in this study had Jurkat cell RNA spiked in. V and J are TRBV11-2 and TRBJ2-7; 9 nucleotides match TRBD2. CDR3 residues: CASSPTRLAEPLSYEQYF. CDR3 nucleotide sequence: TGTGCCAGCAGCCCCACTAGACTAGCGGAGCCTCTAAGCTACGAGCAGTACTTC.